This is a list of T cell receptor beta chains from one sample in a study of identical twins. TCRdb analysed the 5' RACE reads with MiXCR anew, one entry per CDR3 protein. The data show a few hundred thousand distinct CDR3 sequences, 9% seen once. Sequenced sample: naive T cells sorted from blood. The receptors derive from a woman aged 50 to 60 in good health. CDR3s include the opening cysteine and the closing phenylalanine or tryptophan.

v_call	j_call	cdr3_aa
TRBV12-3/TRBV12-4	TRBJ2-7	CASMGPSYEQYF
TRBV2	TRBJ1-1	CASGYRGQSAEAFF
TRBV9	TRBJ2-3	CASSVGIEQDTQYF
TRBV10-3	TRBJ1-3	CAISASRAGQPGNTIYF
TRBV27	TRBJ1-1	CASSLYSGAGLAEAFF
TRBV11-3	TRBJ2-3	CASSLRTSASTDTQYF
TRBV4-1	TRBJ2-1	CASSQGLTGQFF
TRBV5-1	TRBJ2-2	CASSLEHRGHTGELFF
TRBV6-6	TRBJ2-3	CASSLAGDTDTQYF
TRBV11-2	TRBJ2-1	CASSLEGTSGSPDNEQFF
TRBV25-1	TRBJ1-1	CASSEFYTGEMNTEAFF
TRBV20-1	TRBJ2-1	CSAREDYGDNEQFF
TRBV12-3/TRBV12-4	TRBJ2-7	CASSLRVGRTYEQYF
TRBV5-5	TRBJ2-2	CASSLDGTLTGELFF
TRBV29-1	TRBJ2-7	CSVLTGQGAEQYF
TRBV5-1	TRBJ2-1	CASSNRTSGTYNEQFF
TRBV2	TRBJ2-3	CASSLTWTGQDTQYF
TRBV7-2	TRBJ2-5	CASSSLAGVQETQYF
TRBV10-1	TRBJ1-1	CASSETAENTEAFF
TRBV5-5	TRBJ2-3	CASSLRGSGGPDTQYF
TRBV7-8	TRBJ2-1	CASSLASGRYNEQFF
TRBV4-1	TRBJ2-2	CASSQVGEPGELVF
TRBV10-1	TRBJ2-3	CASRAGTSGTDTQYF
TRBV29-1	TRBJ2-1	CSVDVLAGGEQFF
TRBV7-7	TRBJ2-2	CASSLGESTGELFF
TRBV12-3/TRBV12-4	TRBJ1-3	CASSLAMTESSGNTIYF
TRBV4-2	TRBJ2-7	CASSQDLLGLAGFYEQYF
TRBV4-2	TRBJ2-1	CASSQDQAGNNEQFF
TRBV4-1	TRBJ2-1	CASRVTGSYNEQFF
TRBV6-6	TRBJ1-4	CASRETGGGEKLFF
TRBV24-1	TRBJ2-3	CATSAGTGERYDTQYF
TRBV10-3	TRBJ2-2	CAISDFRRGTGELFF
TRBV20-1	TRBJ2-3	CSASPSTTSTDTQYF
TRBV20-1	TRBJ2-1	CSAWGSYNEQFF
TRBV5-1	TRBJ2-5	CASSSGTSGRETQYF
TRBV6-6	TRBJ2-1	CASNPLGHSYNEQFF
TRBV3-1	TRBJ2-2	CASSQVLAVSGELFF
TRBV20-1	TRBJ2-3	CSAPTTRQGTATDTQYF
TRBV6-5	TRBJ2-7	CASSYQLSSPLEQYF
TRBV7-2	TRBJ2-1	CATAGASSYNEQFF
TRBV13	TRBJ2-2	CASKNGLLNTGELFF
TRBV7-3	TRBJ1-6	CASSPGQANSPLHF
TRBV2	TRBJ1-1	CASFRVGTEAFF
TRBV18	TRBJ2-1	CASSPLTSVGYNEQFF
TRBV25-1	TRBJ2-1	CASIPGGNNEQFF
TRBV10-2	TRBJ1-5	CASSAGEHSNQPQHF
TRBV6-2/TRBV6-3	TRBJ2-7	CASSYWTGAGPLFF
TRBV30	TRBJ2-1	CAWDMGAAYNEQFF
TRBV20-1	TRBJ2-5	CSARLAGPLQETQYF
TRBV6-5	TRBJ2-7	CASSYSSKDYEYF
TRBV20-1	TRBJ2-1	CSARELAEEQFF